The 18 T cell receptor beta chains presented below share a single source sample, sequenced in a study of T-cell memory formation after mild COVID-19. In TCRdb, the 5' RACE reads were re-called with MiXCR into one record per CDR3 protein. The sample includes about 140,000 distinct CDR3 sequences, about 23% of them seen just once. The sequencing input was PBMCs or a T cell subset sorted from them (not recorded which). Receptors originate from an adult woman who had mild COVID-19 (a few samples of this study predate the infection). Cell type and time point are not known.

Here the CDR3 DNA reads TGTGCCAGCAGTTTACTAGCGGGAGGCGGGGGTGAGCAGTTCTTC. Translation gives CASSLLAGGGGEQFF. The chain joins TRBV27 to TRBJ2-1; 11 nucleotides line up with TRBD2. With 2 bases clipped from V and 9 bases from J, the junction kept 6 bases outside the gene matches. The CDR3 runs 15 residues. The germline V gene encodes CDR1 MNHEY and CDR2 SMNVEV (reference sequence).

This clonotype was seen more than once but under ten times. For the CDR3, the DNA is TGCAGTGCTACCAGTGGTCATTACAATGAGCAGTTCTTC. This sequence encodes CSATSGHYNEQFF. This sequence joins TRBV20-1 and TRBJ2-1; D gene unclear. Germline values: CDR1 DFQATT, CDR2 SNEGSKA (reference sequence). V was pared by 4 bases and J by 4 bases, with 11 bases between. This CDR3 contains 13 residues.

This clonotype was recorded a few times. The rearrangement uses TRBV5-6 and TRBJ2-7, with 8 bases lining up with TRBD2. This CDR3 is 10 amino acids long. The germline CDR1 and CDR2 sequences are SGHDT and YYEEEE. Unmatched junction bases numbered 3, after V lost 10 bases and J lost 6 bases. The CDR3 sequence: CAAGGGEQYF. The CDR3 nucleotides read TGTGCCGCGGGGGGAGGCGAGCAGTACTTC. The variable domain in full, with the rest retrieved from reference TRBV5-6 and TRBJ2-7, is DAGVTQSPTHLIKTRGQQVTLRCSPKSGHDTVSWYQQALGQGPQFIFQYYEEEERQRGNFPDRFSGHQFPNYSSELNVNALLLGDSALYLCAAGGGEQYFGPGTRLTVT.

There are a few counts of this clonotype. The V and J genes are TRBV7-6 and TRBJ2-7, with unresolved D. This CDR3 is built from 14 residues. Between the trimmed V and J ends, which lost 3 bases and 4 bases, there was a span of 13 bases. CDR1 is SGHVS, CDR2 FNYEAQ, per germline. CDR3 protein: CASSFGAVSYEQYF. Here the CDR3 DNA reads TGTGCCAGCAGCTTCGGCGCAGTATCATACGAGCAGTACTTC.

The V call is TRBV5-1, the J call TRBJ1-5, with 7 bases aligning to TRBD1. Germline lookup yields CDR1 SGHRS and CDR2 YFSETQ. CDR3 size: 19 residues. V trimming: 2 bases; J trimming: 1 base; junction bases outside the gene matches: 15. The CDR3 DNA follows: TGCGCCAGCAGCTTAAGAGGACAGGATGGGGGGCTGAGCAATCAGCCCCAGCATTTT. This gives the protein CASSLRGQDGGLSNQPQHF.

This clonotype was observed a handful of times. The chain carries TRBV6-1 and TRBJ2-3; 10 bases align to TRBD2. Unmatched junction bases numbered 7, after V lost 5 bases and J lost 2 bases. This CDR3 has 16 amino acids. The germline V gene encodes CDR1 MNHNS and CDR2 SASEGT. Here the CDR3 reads CASSTPAGGLTDTQYF. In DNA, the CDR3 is TGTGCCAGCAGTACCCCAGCGGGAGGGCTCACAGATACGCAGTATTTT.

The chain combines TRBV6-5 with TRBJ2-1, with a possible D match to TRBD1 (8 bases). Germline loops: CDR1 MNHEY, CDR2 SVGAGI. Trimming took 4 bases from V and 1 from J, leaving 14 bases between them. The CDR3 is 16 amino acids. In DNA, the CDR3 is TGTGCCAGCAGTTCCGGACAGGGAGGGTCCTACAATGAGCAGTTCTTC. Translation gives CASSSGQGGSYNEQFF.

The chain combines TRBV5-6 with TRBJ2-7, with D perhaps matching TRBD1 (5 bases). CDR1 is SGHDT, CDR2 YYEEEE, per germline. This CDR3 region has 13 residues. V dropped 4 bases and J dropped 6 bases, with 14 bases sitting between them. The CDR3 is CASSPAGNGEQYF. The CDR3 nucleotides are TGTGCCAGCAGCCCCGCAGGGAACGGCGAGCAGTACTTC.

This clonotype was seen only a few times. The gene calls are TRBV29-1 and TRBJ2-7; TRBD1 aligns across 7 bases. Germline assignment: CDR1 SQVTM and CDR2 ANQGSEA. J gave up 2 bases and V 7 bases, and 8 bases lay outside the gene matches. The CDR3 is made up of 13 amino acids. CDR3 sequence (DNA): TGCAGCGCTTTGTGGACAGGTGCCTACGAGCAGTACTTC. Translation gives CSALWTGAYEQYF.

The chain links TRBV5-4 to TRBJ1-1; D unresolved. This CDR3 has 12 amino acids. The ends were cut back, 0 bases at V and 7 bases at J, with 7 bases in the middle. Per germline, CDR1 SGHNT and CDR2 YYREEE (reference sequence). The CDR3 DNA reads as TGTGCCAGCAGCTTGGCTAATGATGAAGCTTTCTTT. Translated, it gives CASSLANDEAFF.

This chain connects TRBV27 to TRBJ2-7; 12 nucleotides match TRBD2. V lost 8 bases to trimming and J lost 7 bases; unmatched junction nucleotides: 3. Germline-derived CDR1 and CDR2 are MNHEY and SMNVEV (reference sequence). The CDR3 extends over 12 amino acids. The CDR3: CASFGLAGEQYF. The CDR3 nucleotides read TGTGCCAGCTTCGGACTAGCGGGAGAGCAGTACTTC.

CDR3 bases: TGCAGCGTTGAACCAGGGACCGGGACCCCATACGAGCAGTACTTC. Translating it yields CSVEPGTGTPYEQYF. V is TRBV29-1 and J is TRBJ2-7, with D perhaps being TRBD1 or TRBD2 (5 bases each). Per germline, CDR1 SQVTM and CDR2 ANQGSEA. The CDR3 runs to 15 residues. The V and J ends lost 2 bases and 4 bases respectively, with 18 bases between them.

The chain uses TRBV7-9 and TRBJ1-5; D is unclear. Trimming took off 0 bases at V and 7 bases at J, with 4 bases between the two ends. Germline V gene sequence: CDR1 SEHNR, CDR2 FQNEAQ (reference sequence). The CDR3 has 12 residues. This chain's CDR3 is CASSLAWQPQHF. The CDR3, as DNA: TGTGCCAGCAGCTTAGCGTGGCAGCCCCAGCATTTT.

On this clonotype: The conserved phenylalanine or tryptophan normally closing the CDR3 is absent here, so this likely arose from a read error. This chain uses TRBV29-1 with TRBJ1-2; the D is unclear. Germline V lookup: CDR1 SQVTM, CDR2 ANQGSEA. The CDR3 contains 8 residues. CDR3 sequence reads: CTEDGYTL. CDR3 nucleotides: TGCACGGAGGATGGCTACACCTTA.

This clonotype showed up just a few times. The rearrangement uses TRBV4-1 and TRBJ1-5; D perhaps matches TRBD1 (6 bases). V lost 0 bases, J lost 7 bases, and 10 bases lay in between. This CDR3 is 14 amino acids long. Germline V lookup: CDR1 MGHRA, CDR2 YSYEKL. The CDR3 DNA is TGCGCCAGCAGCCAAGACAGGGGTGGACAGCCCCAGCATTTT. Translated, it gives CASSQDRGGQPQHF.

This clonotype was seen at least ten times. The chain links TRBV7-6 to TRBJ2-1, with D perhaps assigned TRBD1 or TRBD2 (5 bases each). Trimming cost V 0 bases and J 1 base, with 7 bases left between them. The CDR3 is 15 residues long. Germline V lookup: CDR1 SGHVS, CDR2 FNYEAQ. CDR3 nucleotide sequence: TGTGCCAGCAGCTTAGCGGGGGTGTCCTACAATGAGCAGTTCTTC. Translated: CASSLAGVSYNEQFF. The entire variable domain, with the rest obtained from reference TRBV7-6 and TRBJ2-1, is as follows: GAGVSQSPRYKVTKRGQDVALRCDPISGHVSLYWYRQALGQGPEFLTYFNYEAQQDKSGLPNDRFSAERPEGSISTLTIQRTEQRDSAMYRCASSLAGVSYNEQFFGPGTRLTVL.

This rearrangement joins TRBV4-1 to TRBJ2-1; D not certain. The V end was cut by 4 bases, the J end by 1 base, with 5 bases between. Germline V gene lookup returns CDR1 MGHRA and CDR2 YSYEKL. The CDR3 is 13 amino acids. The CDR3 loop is CASSPKSYNEQFF. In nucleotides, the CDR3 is TGCGCCAGCAGCCCCAAATCCTACAATGAGCAGTTCTTC.

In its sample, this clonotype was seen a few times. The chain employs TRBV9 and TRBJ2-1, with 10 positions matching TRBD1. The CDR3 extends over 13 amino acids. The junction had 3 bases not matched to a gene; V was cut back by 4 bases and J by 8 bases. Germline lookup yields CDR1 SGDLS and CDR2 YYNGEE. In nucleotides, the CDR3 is TGTGCCAGCAGCCCCGGACAGGGGGATGAGCAGTTCTTC. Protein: CASSPGQGDEQFF.